These T cell receptor beta chains were read from a single sample in a study of blood T cell repertoires in COVID-19. The data were produced by immunoSEQ multiplex PCR, yet TCRdb's version contains in-frame clones alone and is incomplete. The sample carries nearly 70,000 clones, more than 85% recorded once. Sample: peripheral blood. These receptors were collected from a man aged 40-55 years with COVID-19, enrolled during active disease. Each CDR3 is given with its conserved first and last residue. The order of the fields is J gene, clone size, D gene, V gene, CDR3 DNA, CDR3 protein. D genes are given only for firm matches. A clone size is listed for some rows: how often the clone was seen (once, few, many), or a class if it is expanded.

TRBJ2-5,NA,TRBD2,TRBV7-2,TGTGCCAGCAAACCCGCGGGGGGGCCGTCCCAGTACTTC,CASKPAGGPSQYF
TRBJ1-5,NA,NA,TRBV15,TGTGCCACCAGCAGAGATCAGACATTGAATCAGCCCCAGCATTTT,CATSRDQTLNQPQHF
TRBJ2-7,NA,NA,TRBV2,TGTGCCAGCACGGAGGGAACCTACGAGCAGTACTTC,CASTEGTYEQYF
TRBJ2-3,NA,NA,TRBV5-1,TGCGCCAGCAGCTTGAATTCCCAGGGAGATACGCAGTATTTT,CASSLNSQGDTQYF
TRBJ1-5,NA,NA,TRBV5-1,TGCGCCAGCAGCTTGGAAGGGGATCATAGCAATCAGCCCCAGCATTTT,CASSLEGDHSNQPQHF
TRBJ1-3,once,NA,TRBV7-2,TGTGCCAGCAGCTTGGGAGGGGGGAAGGCTGGAAACACCATATATTTT,CASSLGGGKAGNTIYF
TRBJ1-1,NA,NA,TRBV6-5,TGTGCCAGCAGTATGGGACTCTCGGGGTATACTGAAGCTTTCTTT,CASSMGLSGYTEAFF
TRBJ2-2,NA,NA,TRBV4-2,TGTGCCAGCAGCCAAGACAGAACCCGGGGAGGAGCCGGGGAGCTGTTTTTT,CASSQDRTRGGAGELFF
TRBJ2-5,NA,TRBD1,TRBV6-4,TGTGCCAGCAGTGCAGACAGGGGAGGGACCCAGTACTTC,CASSADRGGTQYF
TRBJ2-7,NA,TRBD1,TRBV5-1,TGCGCCAGCAGCCGTGGGGCAGTTAAGGGGGCGGACGAGCAGTACTTC,CASSRGAVKGADEQYF
TRBJ1-1,NA,TRBD1,TRBV6-4,TGTGCCAGCAGCGTAAGGACAGGGACTGAAGCTTTCTTT,CASSVRTGTEAFF
TRBJ2-4,NA,NA,TRBV20-1,TGCAGTGCTAGTTTTCCTCCCATTCAGTACTTC,CSASFPPIQYF
TRBJ2-7,NA,TRBD1,TRBV5-1,TGCGCCAGCAGCGAGGGGACAGGGGGAAGGAACGAGCAGTACTTC,CASSEGTGGRNEQYF
TRBJ2-3,NA,NA,TRBV28,TGTGCCAGCAGCGTTGGGAGGATAGATACGCAGTATTTT,CASSVGRIDTQYF
TRBJ1-1,NA,NA,TRBV18,TGTGCCAGCTCACCCACAGGGTTTTCCCCCACTGAAGCTTTCTTT,CASSPTGFSPTEAFF
TRBJ2-3,NA,NA,TRBV11-3,TGTGCCAGCAGCTTGCGCATTTCAGATACGCAGTATTTT,CASSLRISDTQYF
TRBJ1-2,NA,TRBD1,TRBV5-5,TGTGCCAGCAGCTTAGAAGGGGGCCGTGGCTATGGCTACACCTTC,CASSLEGGRGYGYTF
TRBJ1-4,few,NA,TRBV14,TGTGCCAGCACCCCTAACCCCGGGGAAAAACTGTTTTTT,CASTPNPGEKLFF
TRBJ1-1,NA,TRBD1,TRBV7-9,TGTGCCAGCAGTTACTACAGGGGTGACACTGAAGCTTTCTTT,CASSYYRGDTEAFF
TRBJ1-1,few,NA,TRBV19,TGTGCCAGTAGACTCGTAAGGAACACTGAAGCTTTCTTT,CASRLVRNTEAFF
TRBJ2-3,once,NA,TRBV10-3,TGTGCCATCAGTGAGCCTGGCGGAGCAGATACGCAGTATTTT,CAISEPGGADTQYF
TRBJ2-7,NA,NA,TRBV6-5,TGTGCCAGCAGGACCGCAGACAGTCTCCTCTACGAGCAGTACTTC,CASRTADSLLYEQYF
TRBJ2-7,once,TRBD2,TRBV18,TGTGCCAGCTCACTAGGACTAGGCGGACCGGAGCAGTACTTC,CASSLGLGGPEQYF
TRBJ1-5,NA,NA,TRBV2,TGTGCCAGCAGGGACAGAAGCAATCAGCCCCAGCATTTT,CASRDRSNQPQHF
TRBJ1-1,NA,NA,TRBV3-1/TRBV3-2,TGTGCCAGCAGCCGAACAGGGTCCACTGAAGCTTTCTTT,CASSRTGSTEAFF
TRBJ2-5,NA,TRBD2,TRBV3-1/TRBV3-2,TGTGCCAGCAGCCTGGGTAGCGGGGGGCAAGAGACCCAGTACTTC,CASSLGSGGQETQYF
TRBJ2-3,once,NA,TRBV10-3,TGTGCCATCAGACAGGAGTCTAGCACAGATACGCAGTATTTT,CAIRQESSTDTQYF